There are many counts of the clone carrying this T cell receptor beta chain. The antigen is undetermined. TCRdb re-derived calls from the reads in MiXCR, one entry per CDR3 protein. The table shows 50,000 to 65,000 distinct CDR3 sequences, with around 20% occurring only once. This CDR3 region has 15 residues. The germline V gene has CDR1 PRHDT and CDR2 FYEKMQ (reference sequence). V shed 7 bases, J shed 2 bases, and the junction held 8 bases outside the gene matches. This record belongs to a study of T cell repertoires in cytomegalovirus infection. The chain recombines TRBV13 with TRBJ2-1; the match to TRBD1 covers 7 bases. The clonotype comes from a human donor in good health (CMV status not recorded). Some clones in this sample may be carry-over from other donors' samples. Sequenced here: CD8+ T cells from cultured PBMCs, sampled from culture after CMV antigen stimulation. CDR3 nucleotides: TGTGCCAGCACCAGCACAGGGGATGCCTACAATGAGCAGTTCTTC. It is translated as CASTSTGDAYNEQFF.